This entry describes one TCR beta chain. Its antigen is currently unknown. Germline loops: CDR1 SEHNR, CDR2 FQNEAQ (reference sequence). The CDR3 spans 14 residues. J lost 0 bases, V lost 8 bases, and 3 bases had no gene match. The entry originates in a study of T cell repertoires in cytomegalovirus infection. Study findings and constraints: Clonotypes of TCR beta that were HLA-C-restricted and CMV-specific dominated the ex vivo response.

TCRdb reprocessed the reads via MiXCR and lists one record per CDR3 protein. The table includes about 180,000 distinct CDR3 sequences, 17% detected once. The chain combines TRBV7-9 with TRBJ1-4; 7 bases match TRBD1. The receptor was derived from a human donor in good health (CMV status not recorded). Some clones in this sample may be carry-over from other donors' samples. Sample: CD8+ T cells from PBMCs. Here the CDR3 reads CASGTGATNEKLFF. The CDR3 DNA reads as TGTGCCAGCGGCACAGGGGCAACTAATGAAAAACTGTTTTTT. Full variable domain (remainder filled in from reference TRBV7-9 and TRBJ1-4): DTGVSQNPRHKITKRGQNVTFRCDPISEHNRLYWYRQTLGQGPEFLTYFQNEAQLEKSRLLSDRFSAERPKGSFSTLEIQRTEQGDSAMYLCASGTGATNEKLFFGSGTQLSVL.